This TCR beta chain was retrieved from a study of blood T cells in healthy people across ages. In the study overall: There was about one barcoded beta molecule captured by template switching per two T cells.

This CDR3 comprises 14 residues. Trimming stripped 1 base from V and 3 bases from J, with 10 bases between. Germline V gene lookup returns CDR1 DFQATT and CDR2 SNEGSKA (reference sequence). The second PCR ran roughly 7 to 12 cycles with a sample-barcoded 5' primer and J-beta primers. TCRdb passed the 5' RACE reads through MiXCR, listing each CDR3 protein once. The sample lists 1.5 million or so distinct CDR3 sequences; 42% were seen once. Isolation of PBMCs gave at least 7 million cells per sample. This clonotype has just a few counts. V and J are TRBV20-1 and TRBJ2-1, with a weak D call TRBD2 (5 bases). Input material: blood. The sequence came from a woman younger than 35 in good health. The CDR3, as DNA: TGCAGTGCTAGAGTGGGAGTGGGCTACAATGAGCAGTTCTTC. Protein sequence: CSARVGVGYNEQFF.